Below are 23 T cell receptor beta chains sequenced from a single sample in a study of T cell clonality in common variable immunodeficiency. Here immunoSEQ multiplex PCR was the method, and the copy in TCRdb shows in-frame clones only, minus some. The repertoire yields 35,000 to 50,000 clones, none seen only once; the top ten contain approximately 0.71%. The sample taken for sequencing was peripheral blood mononuclear cells. Source of these receptors: a person aged 18-69 years in good health.

This clone appeared many times. From the germline J gene comes the end of the CDR3, since the read stops 3 residues before it. This chain links TRBV4-2 with TRBJ2-1; TRBD1 agrees at 9 bases. The CDR3 extends over 15 amino acids. The trim removed 7 bases at V and 7 bases at J, leaving 11 bases unmatched. CDR1 is LGHNA and CDR2 is YNFKEQ in the germline V gene. The sequenced part of the CDR3 DNA is TGTGCCAGCAACCAGGCGGGACAGGGTCCTAATGAG. Amino acid sequence: CASNQAGQGPNE. The full CDR3 is CASNQAGQGPNEQFF.

This clone was seen repeatedly, ten times or more. The read ends 3 residues before the CDR3 terminus; that terminus is restored from the germline J gene. This chain connects TRBV7-2 to TRBJ2-1, with unresolved D. Germline loops: CDR1 SGHTA, CDR2 FQGNSA. The CDR3 has 13 amino acids. The V end lost 3 bases, the J end lost 7 bases, and 10 bases lay between the germline ends. CDR3 sequence: CASSFEAGNEQFF. The sequenced part of the CDR3 DNA is TGTGCCAGCAGCTTCGAAGCCGGGAATGAG.

This clone was picked up many times. The read finishes 3 residues shy of the CDR3 end, and the germline J gene is used to complete it. The chain recombines TRBV5-4 with TRBJ1-2; D possibly corresponds to TRBD1 (5 bases). V was trimmed by 2 bases and J by 4 bases, leaving 12 bases between them. The CDR3 length is 14 residues. CDR1 and CDR2 from the germline V gene are SGHNT and YYREEE (reference sequence). This CDR3 is CASSLWGSLYGYTF. The covered CDR3 bases are TGTGCCAGCAGCTTATGGGGCTCCCTCTATGGC.

This clone was detected many times. With the read ending 3 residues before the CDR3 end, the germline J gene is used to fill in that end. V usage is TRBV7-2 and J usage is TRBJ2-7; a possible D gene is TRBD2 (5 bases). V lost 5 bases and J 4 bases, leaving 15 bases between the germline ends. The germline V gene encodes CDR1 SGHTA and CDR2 FQGNSA. The CDR3 totals 14 residues. The CDR3 loop is CASSVAGHDYEQYF. The covered CDR3 bases are TGTGCCAGCAGCGTTGCGGGTCACGATTACGAG.

Ten or more counts support this clone. The read finishes 3 residues shy of the CDR3 end, and the germline J gene is used to complete it. The chain is built from TRBV4-1 and TRBJ1-6; 8 bases map to TRBD1. Germline-derived CDR1 and CDR2 are MGHRA and YSYEKL. This CDR3 is 16 amino acids long. J lost 5 bases, V lost 3 bases, and 6 bases had no gene match. CDR3 residues: CASSQGDRGDNSPLHF. The DNA read from the CDR3 is TGCGCCAGCAGCCAGGGAGACAGGGGCGATAATTCACCC.

At least ten counts were recorded for this clone. The read ends 3 residues shy of where the CDR3 ends; the end is completed using the germline J gene. This chain joins TRBV6-1 and TRBJ1-5; possibly TRBD1 for D (6 bases). CDR1 MNHNS and CDR2 SASEGT come from the germline V gene. The CDR3 consists of 19 residues. Between the trimmed V and J ends, which lost 0 bases and 0 bases, there was a span of 18 bases. The part of the CDR3 DNA that was read is TGTGCCAGCAGTGAAGCGGACAGTTTTCCGAAATATAGCAATCAGCCC. It translates to CASSEADSFPKYSNQP. The complete CDR3 protein is CASSEADSFPKYSNQPQHF.

The sample holds many counts of this clone. Read coverage stops 3 residues before the CDR3 terminus; the germline J gene supplies the remainder. The chain combines TRBV7-2 with TRBJ1-6, with 8 nucleotides matching TRBD1. Losses at the gene ends were 5 bases for V and 9 bases for J; bases not matched to a gene: 9. Germline V gene data show CDR1 as SGHTA and CDR2 as FQGNSA. The CDR3 runs 15 residues. CDR3: CASSRQGLSGSPLHF. The CDR3 DNA, read in part, is TGTGCCAGCAGCAGACAGGGGTTGTCGGGTTCACCC.

This clone was counted ten times or more. The read is 3 residues too short to cover the CDR3 end, so that end is filled in from the germline J gene. The gene calls are TRBV5-1 and TRBJ2-7; D not certain. The germline V and J ends were trimmed by 7 bases and 1 base, with 18 bases remaining between them. The CDR3 has 15 amino acids. CDR1 and CDR2 from the germline V gene are SGHRS and YFSETQ. The CDR3 here is CASFQGPGLSYEQYF. Incomplete CDR3 DNA: TGCGCCAGCTTCCAAGGGCCAGGCTTATCCTACGAG.

This clone was recorded at least ten times. The read finishes 3 residues shy of the CDR3 end, and the germline J gene is used to complete it. The rearrangement links TRBV7-9 to TRBJ2-2, with a weak D call TRBD2 (6 bases). V shed 8 bases and J shed 8 bases, with 15 bases lying between them. The germline CDR1 and CDR2 sequences are SEHNR and FQNEAQ (reference sequence). The CDR3 has 13 amino acids. CDR3 DNA, as far as it was read: TGTGCCAGCTTGGCGGGATATACGGGGGAG. This translates into CASLAGYTGE. The full-length CDR3 reads as CASLAGYTGELFF.

This clone came up many times. The CDR3 DNA, read in part, is TGCAGTGCTAGAGGTCTTCGGGAG. This encodes CSARGLRE. The complete CDR3 sequence is CSARGLRELFF. The gene calls are TRBV20-1 and TRBJ2-2; D gene uncertain. The CDR3 end lies 3 residues beyond the end of the read and is filled in from the germline J gene. CDR1 is DFQATT and CDR2 is SNEGSKA in the germline V gene (reference sequence). This CDR3 is 11 amino acids long. The V gene lost 1 base and the J gene lost 9 bases, with 6 bases spanning the gap.

There are many counts of this clone. This chain's CDR3 is CSARKSGGAETQYF. Incomplete CDR3 DNA: TGCAGTGCTAGGAAGAGCGGGGGGGCCGAGACC. The V call is TRBV20-1, the J call TRBJ2-5; 10 bases map to TRBD2. Coverage ceases 3 residues before the CDR3 finishes, and the germline J gene fills in the end. There are 14 residues in the CDR3. The V and J ends lost 3 bases and 5 bases, in that order; junction bases with no gene match: 6. The V gene's germline CDR1 is DFQATT and CDR2 SNEGSKA (reference sequence).

This clone was seen many times. The sequenced fragment ends 3 residues before the CDR3 boundary, so the rest is inferred from the germline J gene. This chain joins TRBV19 and TRBJ1-1; D is unclear. This CDR3 has 12 residues. Germline V lookup: CDR1 LNHDA, CDR2 SQIVND (reference sequence). Trimming left V 2 bases short and J 4 bases short, with 5 bases between. CDR3 region: CASSISSTEAFF. CDR3 bases read: TGTGCCAGTAGTATAAGTAGCACTGAA.

This clone was seen many times. Sequencing ends 3 residues short of the CDR3 end; the germline J gene provides the rest. V usage is TRBV7-3 and J usage is TRBJ2-1; TRBD2 aligns across 11 bases. CDR1 is SGHTA and CDR2 is FQGTGA in the germline V gene. With V trimmed by 1 base and J by 4 bases, 6 bases remained unmatched. The CDR3 length is 17 residues. CDR3 residues: CASSLRSGTSGYNEQFF. The DNA read from the CDR3 is TGTGCCAGCAGCTTAAGGTCGGGGACTAGCGGATACAATGAG.

This clone came up many times. The sequenced fragment ends 3 residues before the CDR3 boundary, so the rest is inferred from the germline J gene. This chain connects TRBV7-6 to TRBJ2-7; possibly TRBD1 or TRBD2 for D (6 bases each). V was trimmed by 4 bases and J by 2 bases, leaving 21 bases between them. CDR1 and CDR2 from the germline V gene are SGHVS and FNYEAQ. The CDR3 totals 17 residues. The sequenced part of the CDR3 DNA is TGTGCCAGCAGCTCAATTCTCCGCGGGACACGGGCCTACGAG. Protein sequence: CASSSILRGTRAYE. The whole CDR3 sequence is CASSSILRGTRAYEQYF. Drawing the rest from reference TRBV7-6 and TRBJ2-7, the complete variable domain is GAGVSQSPRYKVTKRGQDVALRCDPISGHVSLYWYRQALGQGPEFLTYFNYEAQQDKSGLPNDRFSAERPEGSISTLTIQRTEQRDSAMYRCASSSILRGTRAYEQYFGPGTRLTVT.

This clone occurred many times. The read stops 3 residues short of the end of the CDR3; the missing end is completed from the germline J gene. The V and J genes are TRBV20-1 and TRBJ2-7; D is undetermined. Germline V gene sequence: CDR1 DFQATT, CDR2 SNEGSKA (reference sequence). With 5 bases removed from V and 2 bases from J, the gap between germline ends came to 4 bases. The length of the CDR3 is 10 residues. CDR3 DNA (partial): TGCAGTGCTGGGCCCTACGAG. Amino acids: CSAGPYE. The whole CDR3 sequence is CSAGPYEQYF.

Details on this clone: The read ends 3 residues before the CDR3 terminus; that terminus is restored from the germline J gene. This chain joins TRBV7-3 and TRBJ1-2, with D perhaps TRBD1 (5 bases). This CDR3 has 14 amino acids. Germline CDR1 is SGHTA and CDR2 is FQGTGA. CDR3 residues: CASSLGLAWDTYTF. CDR3 DNA (partial): TGTGCCAGCAGCTTGGGGCTGGCGTGGGATACC.

In its sample, this clone was seen many times. The CDR3 goes on 3 residues after the read ends, and that part is filled in from the germline J gene. V and J are TRBV3-1 (or the pseudogene TRBV3-2) and TRBJ1-2; D unresolved. The CDR3 consists of 13 residues. The germline V and J ends were trimmed by 3 bases and 0 bases, with 5 bases remaining between them. Germline V gene data show CDR1 as LGHDT and CDR2 as YNNKEL (reference sequence). The part of the CDR3 DNA that was read is TGTGCCAGCAGCCACCCTTCTAACTATGGC. Translation: CASSHPSNYG. The whole CDR3 sequence reads CASSHPSNYGYTF.

There are many counts of this clone. From the germline J gene comes the end of the CDR3, since the read stops 3 residues before it. This chain connects TRBV20-1 to TRBJ2-1; D gene uncertain. Germline assignment: CDR1 DFQATT and CDR2 SNEGSKA (reference sequence). This CDR3 comprises 14 residues. Trimming shortened V by 1 base and J by 4 bases, and 11 bases separated the two germline ends. Incomplete CDR3 DNA: TGCAGTGCTAGAGGAACGACTTTTTACAATGAG. Translation: CSARGTTFYNE. In full, the CDR3 reads CSARGTTFYNEQFF.

This clone was counted ten times or more. The observed sequence ends 3 residues before the CDR3 terminus, with the missing tail filled in from the germline J gene. The V call is TRBV2, the J call TRBJ1-2; 9 nucleotides align to TRBD1. This CDR3 is 12 amino acids long. Germline assignment: CDR1 SNHLY and CDR2 FYNNEI. CDR3 protein: CASRRTGDGYTF. The sequenced part of the CDR3 DNA is TGTGCCAGCAGACGGACAGGGGACGGC.

This clone has ten or more counts. The read ends 3 residues early relative to the CDR3; the germline J gene fills the gap. The V gene is TRBV6-2 or TRBV6-3, the J gene TRBJ2-1; 7 bases fit TRBD1. There are 14 residues in the CDR3. Germline V gene sequence: CDR1 MNHEY, CDR2 SVGEGT. V gave up 5 bases and J gave up 3 bases; unmatched junction bases: 4. Partial CDR3 DNA: TGTGCCAGCAGTCCCGACAGGGTCTACAATGAG. Its protein product is CASSPDRVYNE. The whole CDR3 sequence reads CASSPDRVYNEQFF.

This clone was seen ten or more times. CDR3: CASSQRGTGLQSYEQYF. CDR3 DNA, as far as it was read: TGTGCCAGCAGCCAAAGGGGGACAGGGCTCCAATCCTACGAG. The J gene is TRBJ2-7, the V gene TRBV3-1 (or the pseudogene TRBV3-2); TRBD1 matches 9 bases. The CDR3 is cut off 3 residues early in the read; its end comes from the germline J gene. V was pared by 2 bases and J by 1 base, with 9 bases of the junction left unmatched. Germline lookup yields CDR1 LGHDT and CDR2 YNNKEL (reference sequence). The CDR3 spans 17 residues.

This clone was seen ten or more times. Read sequence stops 3 residues before the CDR3 end, and the germline J gene provides the missing end. The chain uses TRBV23-1 and TRBJ2-1; 9 nucleotides agree with TRBD2. TRBV23-1 is flagged as an ORF with uncertain function. This CDR3 region has 17 residues. V dropped 0 bases and J dropped 4; count of bases not matched to a gene: 7. The CDR3 loop reads CASSQSGGLASYNEQFF. The CDR3 bases that were read are TGCGCCAGCAGTCAATCGGGGGGACTAGCAAGTTACAATGAG.

This clone was picked up many times. Coverage ceases 3 residues before the CDR3 finishes, and the germline J gene fills in the end. V and J are TRBV7-9 and TRBJ1-2, with 8 bases identical to TRBD1. Germline V gene sequence: CDR1 SEHNR, CDR2 FQNEAQ (reference sequence). The CDR3 is 15 amino acids. The junction had 4 bases not matched to a gene; V was cut back by 4 bases and J by 0 bases. The covered CDR3 bases are TGTGCCAGCAGCTGGACAGGGTTCACTAACTATGGC. Its translation is CASSWTGFTNYG. The CDR3 in full is CASSWTGFTNYGYTF.